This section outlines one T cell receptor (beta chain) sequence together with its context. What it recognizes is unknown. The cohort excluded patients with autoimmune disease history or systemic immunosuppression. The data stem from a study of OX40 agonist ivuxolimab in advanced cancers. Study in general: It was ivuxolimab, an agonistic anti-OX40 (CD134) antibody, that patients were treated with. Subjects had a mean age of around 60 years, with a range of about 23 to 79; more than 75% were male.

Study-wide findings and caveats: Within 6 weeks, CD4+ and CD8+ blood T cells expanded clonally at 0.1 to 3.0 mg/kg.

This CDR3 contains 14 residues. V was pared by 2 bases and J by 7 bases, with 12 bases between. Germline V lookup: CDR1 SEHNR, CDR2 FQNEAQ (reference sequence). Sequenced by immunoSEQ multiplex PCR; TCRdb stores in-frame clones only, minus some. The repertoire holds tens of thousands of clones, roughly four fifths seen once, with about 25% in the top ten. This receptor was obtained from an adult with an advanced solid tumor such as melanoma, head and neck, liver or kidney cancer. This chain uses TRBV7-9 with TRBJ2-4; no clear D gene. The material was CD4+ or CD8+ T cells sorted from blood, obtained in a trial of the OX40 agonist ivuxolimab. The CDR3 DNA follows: TGTGCCAGCAGCTTAAATAGGAATGGGAACATTCAGTACTTC. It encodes CASSLNRNGNIQYF.